The next 4 T cell receptor beta chains were all read from a single sample in a study of shared clonotypes between healthy human individuals. The protocol was immunoSEQ multiplex PCR, while the TCRdb copy is restricted to in-frame clones and leaves out a portion. This sample has approximately 740,000 clones, with approximately 79% found just once. The sample taken for sequencing was memory CD4+ T cells sorted from blood. As for subset: CD45RA-negative fraction. The source of these receptors is a woman in her 30s in good health.

The CDR3 nucleotides are TGTGCCACCAGCAGAGATCTCGTCATTTCTCGCTACACCTTC. Protein product: CATSRDLVISRYTF. The chain joins TRBV15 to TRBJ1-2, with D hard to call. The germline gives CDR1 LNHNV, CDR2 YYDKDF (reference sequence). The CDR3 sequence is 14 residues long. The V end lost 0 bases, the J end lost 9 bases, and 14 bases lay between the germline ends.

This clone was observed at least ten times. The chain carries TRBV2 and TRBJ2-7; 7 bases fit TRBD2. CDR3 length: 12 residues. The V gene's germline CDR1 is SNHLY and CDR2 FYNNEI. The V segment lost 6 bases and the J segment 5 bases; nucleotides outside the gene matches: 4. Written as DNA, the CDR3 is TGTGCCAGCAGCCCCGGGACTAACGAGCAGTACTTC. This codes for CASSPGTNEQYF.

V usage is TRBV28 and J usage is TRBJ2-1; 13 bases map to TRBD2. After removal of 6 bases from V and 4 bases from J, the junction contained 12 bases not matched to a gene. The CDR3 extends over 18 amino acids. The V gene's germline CDR1 is MDHEN and CDR2 SYDVKM. For the CDR3, the DNA is TGTGCCAGCAGCCATTCAATGACTAGCGGGAGGTTGTACAATGAGCAGTTCTTC. It translates to CASSHSMTSGRLYNEQFF.

The chain couples TRBV28 to TRBJ2-7; no reliable D call. The CDR3 is made up of 13 amino acids. Germline CDR1 and CDR2: MDHEN and SYDVKM. The V and J ends lost 6 bases and 7 bases respectively, with 16 bases between them. CDR3 DNA sequence: TGTGCCAGCAGCCCTGGTGGGGTTGGGGAGCAGTACTTC. Translation: CASSPGGVGEQYF.